Below are 29 T cell receptor beta chains sequenced from a single sample in a study of blood T cell repertoires in COVID-19. Profiled with immunoSEQ multiplex PCR; TCRdb holds only in-frame clones, not every one. The sample holds 150,000 to 200,000 clones, 75% to 80% seen once. Input material: peripheral blood. The source is a woman between 65 and 79 years old with acute or convalescent COVID-19.

The chain combines TRBV12-2 with TRBJ2-3; the tabulated D call, TRBD2, remains unverified against the DNA. TRBV12-2 is annotated as a pseudogene. CDR3 length equals 17 residues. Written as DNA, the CDR3 is TGTGCAAGTCGCTTAGAGATTAGCGGCTCATACACAGATACGCAGTATTTT. Translating it yields CASRLEISGSYTDTQYF.

The chain uses TRBV30 and TRBJ2-7; unclear D gene. The V end was cut by 3 bases, the J end by 0 bases, with 6 bases between. CDR1 GTSNPN and CDR2 SVGIG come from the germline V gene (reference sequence). The CDR3 consists of 12 residues. The CDR3 loop is CAWSPLSYEQYF. CDR3 bases: TGTGCCTGGAGCCCCCTCTCCTACGAGCAGTACTTC. The variable domain in full, with the rest retrieved from reference TRBV30 and TRBJ2-7, is SQTIHQWPATLVQPVGSPLSLECTVEGTSNPNLYWYRQAAGRGLQLLFYSVGIGQISSEVPQNLSASRPQDRQFILSSKKLLLSDSGFYLCAWSPLSYEQYFGPGTRLTVT.

The chain has TRBV7-9 and TRBJ2-1; 7 bases match TRBD1. Per germline, CDR1 SEHNR and CDR2 FQNEAQ (reference sequence). V trimming: 5 bases; J trimming: 6 bases; junction bases outside the gene matches: 4. The CDR3 length is 13 residues. CDR3 nucleotides: TGTGCCAGCAGCCAGACAGGGTTCAATGAGCAGTTCTTC. It yields the protein CASSQTGFNEQFF.

By share, this clone ranks as medium-sized. The gene calls are TRBV4-1 and TRBJ1-6, with D perhaps matching TRBD1 (5 bases). The CDR3 length is 17 residues. Per the germline V gene, CDR1 is MGHRA and CDR2 is YSYEKL. V lost 0 bases to trimming and J lost 6 bases, with 15 bases between them. The CDR3 bases are TGCGCCAGCAGCCAAGAGGGCAATCCAGGGTCTAATTCACCCCTCCACTTT. Protein: CASSQEGNPGSNSPLHF.

The chain combines TRBV25-1 with TRBJ2-7; no definite D call. V lost 3 bases and J 7 bases, leaving 19 bases between the germline ends. Germline V CDR1 and CDR2: MGHDK, SYGVNS. The CDR3 has 15 residues. The DNA for the CDR3 is TGTGCCAGCAGTGAGAGTGGGCGCTTTCCCCAGGAGCAGTACTTC. This translates into CASSESGRFPQEQYF.

This clone was seen ten or more times. CDR3 bases: TGCGCCAGCAGCCTAGGGACAGGGGGGGTCACAGATACGCAGTATTTT. Translation: CASSLGTGGVTDTQYF. The gene calls are TRBV5-1 and TRBJ2-3, with TRBD1 identical over 11 bases. V lost 4 bases and J lost 2; bases outside the gene matches: 6. The CDR3 contains 16 residues. The germline V gene encodes CDR1 SGHRS and CDR2 YFSETQ.

The chain employs TRBV11-2 and TRBJ2-3; D is possibly TRBD1 (5 bases). Germline V CDR1 and CDR2: SGHAT, FQNNGV. V lost 5 bases to trimming and J lost 7 bases, with 16 bases between them. The CDR3 is 14 amino acids. The CDR3 nucleotides read TGTGCCAGCAGCCCGACCTCAGGGATACATACGCAGTATTTT. Protein product: CASSPTSGIHTQYF.

This clone was picked up one time. The chain carries TRBV7-2 and TRBJ2-1; weak D call: TRBD1 (5 bases). The CDR3 has 15 residues. The ends were cut back, 3 bases at V and 0 bases at J, with 9 bases in the middle. Germline V gene lookup returns CDR1 SGHTA and CDR2 FQGNSA. CDR3 loop: CASSFTGNSYNEQFF. DNA for the CDR3: TGTGCCAGCAGCTTTACAGGAAACTCCTACAATGAGCAGTTCTTC. The variable domain in full, with the rest retrieved from reference TRBV7-2 and TRBJ2-1, is GAGVSQSPSNKVTEKGKDVELRCDPISGHTALYWYRQSLGQGLEFLIYFQGNSAPDKSGLPSDRFSAERTGGSVSTLTIQRTQQEDSAVYLCASSFTGNSYNEQFFGPGTRLTVL.

This rearrangement joins TRBV7-2 to TRBJ1-2; D is unresolved. With 2 bases removed from V and 5 bases from J, the gap between germline ends came to 12 bases. The CDR3 has 14 amino acids. Germline loops: CDR1 SGHTA, CDR2 FQGNSA. CDR3 residues: CASSLMVVSYGYTF. The CDR3 region has the DNA TGTGCCAGCAGCTTAATGGTAGTTTCATATGGCTACACCTTC.

This rearrangement joins TRBV5-1 to TRBJ1-1; D remains ambiguous. CDR1 is SGHRS and CDR2 is YFSETQ in the germline V gene. Trimming shortened V by 0 bases and J by 1 base, and 25 bases separated the two germline ends. The CDR3 length is 20 residues. Here the CDR3 reads CASSLVGHFSPVDSNTEAFF. The CDR3 DNA reads as TGCGCCAGCAGCTTGGTGGGTCATTTCTCCCCGGTCGACTCGAACACTGAAGCTTTCTTT.

The chain employs TRBV5-1 and TRBJ2-7; possibly TRBD2 for D (5 bases). The V gene lost 0 bases and the J gene lost 3 bases, with 10 bases spanning the gap. Germline V CDR1 and CDR2: SGHRS, YFSETQ. The CDR3 runs to 14 residues. The CDR3 sequence is CASSLGVRGYEQYF. Written as DNA, the CDR3 is TGCGCCAGCAGCTTGGGGGTCCGGGGCTACGAGCAGTACTTC.

The chain is built from TRBV2 and TRBJ1-5, with 9 nucleotides matching TRBD1. Germline CDR1 and CDR2: SNHLY and FYNNEI. The CDR3 is made up of 14 amino acids. V was pared by 4 bases and J by 7 bases, with 5 bases of the junction left unmatched. The CDR3 coding sequence is TGTGCCAGCAGTGTGACGACAGGGGGACAGCCCCAGCATTTT. It yields the protein CASSVTTGGQPQHF.

The chain recombines TRBV19 with TRBJ2-1, with 10 bases fitting TRBD1. There are 21 residues in the CDR3. V shed 0 bases, J shed 3 bases, and the junction held 17 bases outside the gene matches. Germline CDR1 reads LNHDA; CDR2 reads SQIVND (reference sequence). The CDR3 sequence is CASSIERDRGQTSRNYNEQFF. Here the CDR3 DNA reads TGTGCCAGTAGTATAGAACGGGACAGGGGACAAACTTCCCGAAACTACAATGAGCAGTTCTTC.

V usage is TRBV3-1 (or the pseudogene TRBV3-2) and J usage is TRBJ1-2; no reliable D call. Germline loops: CDR1 LGHDT, CDR2 YNNKEL (reference sequence). The CDR3 totals 14 residues. V shed 0 bases and J shed 5 bases, with 10 bases lying between them. CDR3 nucleotide sequence: TGTGCCAGCAGCCAAGAGTCCCTGTCTTATGGCTACACCTTC. The encoded protein is CASSQESLSYGYTF.

This clone was seen a handful of times. The chain is built from TRBV13 and TRBJ2-1; 12 bases align to TRBD2. CDR1 and CDR2 (germline): PRHDT, FYEKMQ (reference sequence). V shed 4 bases, J shed 6 bases, and the junction held 16 bases outside the gene matches. This CDR3 is 19 amino acids long. The CDR3 nucleotides read TGTGCCAGCAGCTCGGCCGCCCTACTAGCGGGAGGCTCCATCAATGAGCAGTTCTTC. It encodes CASSSAALLAGGSINEQFF.

This clone was counted a single time. The chain links TRBV3-1 (or the pseudogene TRBV3-2) to TRBJ2-7, with D possibly being TRBD2 (5 bases). The V gene lost 3 bases and the J gene lost 2 bases, with 11 bases spanning the gap. Per germline, CDR1 LGHDT and CDR2 YNNKEL (reference sequence). The CDR3 runs 14 residues. The CDR3 spells CASSQSGNPYEQYF. Here the CDR3 DNA reads TGTGCCAGCAGCCAGTCGGGGAACCCCTACGAGCAGTACTTC.

In the case of this clone: The junction differs from germline at one of its ends, possibly a read error. The V call is TRBV30, the J call TRBJ1-2; D is perhaps TRBD1 (5 bases). Germline loops: CDR1 GTSNPN, CDR2 SVGIG (reference sequence). The CDR3 sequence is 11 residues long. The CDR3 sequence is CAWSQGGARAF. The DNA for the CDR3 is TGTGCCTGGAGTCAGGGAGGGGCTCGGGCCTTC.

This chain links TRBV10-1 with TRBJ1-1; D might be TRBD1 (5 bases). Trimming removed 2 bases from V and 5 bases from J, with 15 bases in between. The CDR3 extends over 15 amino acids. Per the germline V gene, CDR1 is WNHNN and CDR2 is SYGVQD (reference sequence). The CDR3 DNA follows: TGCGCCAGCAGTGAGCATGAACAGGTCAATACTGAAGCTTTCTTT. This codes for CASSEHEQVNTEAFF.

V gene TRBV30 combines with J gene TRBJ1-1; TRBD1 is a possible D gene (6 bases). From germline, CDR1 is GTSNPN and CDR2 SVGIG (reference sequence). This CDR3 contains 14 residues. Trimming cost V 3 bases and J 2 bases, with 13 bases left between them. This CDR3 is CAWSAGGANTEAFF. The CDR3 DNA reads as TGTGCCTGGAGCGCCGGGGGGGCTAACACTGAAGCTTTCTTT.

The V call is TRBV27, the J call TRBJ2-5; 8 positions match TRBD1. Losses at the gene ends were 6 bases for V and 5 bases for J; bases not matched to a gene: 5. CDR3 length equals 13 residues. CDR1 and CDR2 (germline): MNHEY, SMNVEV (reference sequence). The CDR3 nucleotides are TGTGCCAGCAGGAAACAGGGGGGTGAGACCCAGTACTTC. Protein sequence: CASRKQGGETQYF.

The chain combines TRBV5-8 with TRBJ2-7, with D possibly matching TRBD1 (6 bases). The CDR3 is 16 residues long. The ends were cut back, 4 bases at V and 3 bases at J, with 20 bases in the middle. Per the germline V gene, CDR1 is SGHTS and CDR2 is YDEGEE. The CDR3 DNA follows: TGTGCCAGCAGCCGGGCAACAGGGACGGTTGTCTACGAGCAGTACTTC. Protein: CASSRATGTVVYEQYF. Looking up the rest from reference TRBV5-8 and TRBJ2-7 gives the full variable domain: EAGVTQSPTHLIKTRGQQATLRCSPISGHTSVYWYQQALGLGLQFLLWYDEGEERNRGNFPPRFSGRQFPNYSSELNVNALELEDSALYLCASSRATGTVVYEQYFGPGTRLTVT.

This clone was picked up many times. CDR3 nucleotides: TGTGCCAGCAGTGATGAGCTTTCTGGAAACACCATATATTTT. Amino acid sequence: CASSDELSGNTIYF. This chain links TRBV2 with TRBJ1-3; D is undetermined. The germline CDR1 and CDR2 sequences are SNHLY and FYNNEI. This CDR3 has 14 amino acids. Trimming removed 3 bases at V and 1 base at J, with 7 bases between.

The genes are TRBV19 and TRBJ2-5, with D possibly TRBD1 on 6 matching bases. Germline V gene sequence: CDR1 LNHDA, CDR2 SQIVND (reference sequence). The V gene lost 4 bases and the J gene lost 2 bases, with 11 bases spanning the gap. The CDR3 extends over 14 amino acids. The CDR3 loop is CASSRGRGQETQYF. As DNA, the CDR3 is TGTGCCAGTAGTAGGGGGCGCGGGCAAGAGACCCAGTACTTC.

The chain uses TRBV19 and TRBJ2-7; D is uncertain. The CDR3 extends over 14 amino acids. The germline V and J ends were trimmed by 3 bases and 5 bases, with 14 bases remaining between them. Germline V lookup: CDR1 LNHDA, CDR2 SQIVND (reference sequence). The CDR3 reads CASSMALNIHEQYF. CDR3 DNA: TGTGCCAGTAGTATGGCACTAAATATACACGAGCAGTACTTC.

Only one count was recorded for this clone. Other DNA sequences in this specimen translate into the identical CDR3. The rearrangement joins TRBV20-1 to TRBJ1-1; a weak D match, TRBD1 (5 bases). Germline CDR1 and CDR2: DFQATT and SNEGSKA (reference sequence). This CDR3 region has 13 residues. With 3 bases removed from V and 3 bases from J, the gap between germline ends came to 11 bases. The chain's CDR3 is CSASRGADTEAFF. DNA for the CDR3: TGCAGTGCTAGTCGCGGGGCGGACACTGAAGCTTTCTTT.

This clone was seen at least ten times. The rearrangement joins TRBV10-1 to TRBJ2-5; D perhaps matches TRBD2 (5 bases). Germline-derived CDR1 and CDR2 are WNHNN and SYGVQD (reference sequence). Trimming took off 0 bases at V and 4 bases at J, with 12 bases between the two ends. This CDR3 comprises 15 residues. CDR3 in DNA: TGCGCCAGCAGTGAGTCGTCGGGATGGGGAGAGACCCAGTACTTC. Translating gives CASSESSGWGETQYF.

The rearrangement joins TRBV25-1 to TRBJ2-2; D not certain. The V end was cut by 6 bases, the J end by 4 bases, with 15 bases between. The germline gives CDR1 MGHDK, CDR2 SYGVNS. This CDR3 region has 15 residues. CDR3 region: CASSPTALGTGELFF. The CDR3, as DNA: TGTGCCAGCAGCCCCACAGCTCTGGGCACCGGGGAGCTGTTTTTT.

This chain links TRBV7-8 with TRBJ2-1; no clear D. Germline V lookup: CDR1 SGHVS, CDR2 FQNEAQ. CDR3 length equals 15 residues. The V end lost 0 bases, the J end lost 6 bases, and 12 bases lay between the germline ends. The DNA for the CDR3 is TGTGCCAGCAGCTTAGCCAGGTCTCGGCCCAATGAGCAGTTCTTC. Amino acids: CASSLARSRPNEQFF.

This clone was seen more than once but under ten times. V usage is TRBV30 and J usage is TRBJ1-4, with 7 bases fitting TRBD1. The CDR3 totals 13 residues. V shed 5 bases and J 5 bases; nucleotides not matched to a gene: 5. The germline CDR1 and CDR2 sequences are GTSNPN and SVGIG (reference sequence). The CDR3 nucleotides read TGTGCCTGGCAAGGACAGGTCAATGAAAAACTGTTTTTT. Translating it yields CAWQGQVNEKLFF.